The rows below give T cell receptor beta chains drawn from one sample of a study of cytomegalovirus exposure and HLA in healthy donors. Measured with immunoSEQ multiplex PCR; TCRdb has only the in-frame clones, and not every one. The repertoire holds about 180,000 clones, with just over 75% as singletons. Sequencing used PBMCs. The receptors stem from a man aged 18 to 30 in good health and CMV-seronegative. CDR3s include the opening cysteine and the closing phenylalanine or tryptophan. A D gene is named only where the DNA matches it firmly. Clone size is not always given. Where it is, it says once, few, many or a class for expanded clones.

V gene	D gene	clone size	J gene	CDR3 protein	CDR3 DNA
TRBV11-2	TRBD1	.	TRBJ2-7	CASSPLPGTAYEQYF	TGTGCCAGCAGCCCCCTGCCCGGGACAGCCTACGAGCAGTACTTC
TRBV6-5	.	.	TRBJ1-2	CASSYQGKNGYTF	TGTGCCAGCAGTTACCAGGGAAAGAATGGCTACACCTTC
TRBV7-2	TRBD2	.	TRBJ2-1	CASSKSGRSSYNEQFF	TGTGCCAGCAGCAAAAGCGGGAGGAGCTCCTACAATGAGCAGTTCTTC
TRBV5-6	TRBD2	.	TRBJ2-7	CASRPYSGRKSYEQYF	TGTGCCAGCAGACCATATAGCGGGAGAAAATCCTACGAGCAGTACTTC
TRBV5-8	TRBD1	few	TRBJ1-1	CASSALTGARVNTEAFF	TGTGCCAGCAGCGCCCTTACAGGGGCCCGGGTGAACACTGAAGCTTTCTTT
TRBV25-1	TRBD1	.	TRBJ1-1	CASAGGREAFF	TGTGCCAGCGCAGGGGGCCGAGAAGCTTTCTTT
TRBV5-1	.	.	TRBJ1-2	CASSFIRTYYGYTF	TGCGCCAGCAGCTTTATACGTACTTATTATGGCTACACCTTC
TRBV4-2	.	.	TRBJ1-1	CASSQEILGMEDRKNTEAFF	TGTGCCAGCAGCCAAGAAATCCTCGGTATGGAGGACCGTAAGAACACTGAAGCTTTCTTT
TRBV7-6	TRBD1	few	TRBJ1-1	CASSLWTGGTNTEAFF	TGTGCCAGCAGCTTGTGGACAGGGGGCACGAACACTGAAGCTTTCTTT
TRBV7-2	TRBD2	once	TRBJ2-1	CASSLNREGYNEQFF	TGTGCCAGCAGCTTAAATCGGGAGGGGTACAATGAGCAGTTCTTC
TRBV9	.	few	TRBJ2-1	CASSVGSHEQFF	TGTGCCAGCAGCGTAGGGAGTCATGAGCAGTTCTTC
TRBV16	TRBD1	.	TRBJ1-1	CASSQVGQGDTEAFF	TGTGCCAGCAGCCAGGTGGGACAGGGGGACACTGAAGCTTTCTTT
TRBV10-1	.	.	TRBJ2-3	CASSEYRDSRATDTQYF	TGCGCCAGCAGTGAGTACCGGGACTCCAGGGCCACAGATACGCAGTATTTT
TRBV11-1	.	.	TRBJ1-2	CASSLRRASDSGYTF	TGTGCCAGCAGCTTAAGACGCGCCTCGGACAGTGGCTACACCTTC
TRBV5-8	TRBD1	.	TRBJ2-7	CASSVDREYEQYF	TGTGCCAGCAGCGTGGACAGGGAGTACGAGCAGTACTTC
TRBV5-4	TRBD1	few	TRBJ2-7	CASSKDRDSSYEQYF	TGTGCCAGCAGCAAGGACAGGGATTCATCCTACGAGCAGTACTTC
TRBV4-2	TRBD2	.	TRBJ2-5	CASSRRTSGNQETQYF	TGTGCCAGCAGCCGTCGGACTAGCGGGAATCAAGAGACCCAGTACTTC
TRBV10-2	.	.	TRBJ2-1	CASSDPLDFGPSYNEQFF	TGCGCCAGCAGTGATCCCCTCGATTTTGGCCCCTCCTACAATGAGCAGTTCTTC
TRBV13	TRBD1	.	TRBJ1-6	CASSSLDRDNSPLHF	TGTGCCAGCAGCTCCCTGGACAGGGATAATTCACCCCTCCACTTT
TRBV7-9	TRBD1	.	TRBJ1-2	CASSFGTEVYGYTF	TGTGCCAGCAGCTTCGGGACAGAGGTCTATGGCTACACCTTC
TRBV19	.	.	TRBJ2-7	CASSMRARSYEQYF	TGTGCCAGTAGTATGAGAGCCCGCTCCTACGAGCAGTACTTC
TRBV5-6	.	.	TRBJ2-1	CASSLGLEQFF	TGTGCCAGCAGCCTAGGACTTGAGCAGTTCTTC
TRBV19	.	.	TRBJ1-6	CASSIWATSYNSPLHF	TGTGCCAGTAGTATCTGGGCAACCTCCTATAATTCACCCCTCCACTTT
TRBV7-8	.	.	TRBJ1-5	CASSLVAYQPQHF	TGTGCCAGCAGCTTAGTGGCTTATCAGCCCCAGCATTTT
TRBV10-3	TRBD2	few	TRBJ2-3	CAISEATSGPSTDTQYF	TGTGCCATCAGTGAGGCGACTAGCGGACCTAGCACAGATACGCAGTATTTT
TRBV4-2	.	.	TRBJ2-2	CASSLTGTPTGELFF	TGTGCCAGCAGCCTTACCGGGACTCCAACCGGGGAGCTGTTTTTT
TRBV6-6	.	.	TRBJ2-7	CASAQDNYEQYF	TGTGCCAGCGCACAGGACAACTACGAGCAGTACTTC
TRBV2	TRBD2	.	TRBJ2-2	CASSVQRGHTGELFF	TGTGCCAGCAGTGTACAGCGGGGGCACACCGGGGAGCTGTTTTTT
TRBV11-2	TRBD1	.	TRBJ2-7	CASSLWSWDRSNYEQYF	TGTGCCAGCAGCTTGTGGTCTTGGGACAGGTCCAACTACGAGCAGTACTTC
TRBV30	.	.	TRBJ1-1	CAWSMEGTEAFF	TGTGCCTGGAGTATGGAGGGAACTGAAGCTTTCTTT
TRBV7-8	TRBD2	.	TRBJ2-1	CASSFGGGAREQFF	TGTGCCAGCAGCTTTGGCGGGGGGGCCCGTGAGCAGTTCTTC
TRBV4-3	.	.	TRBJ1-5	CASSVGLGSNQPQHF	TGCGCCAGCAGCGTGGGGCTTGGGAGCAATCAGCCCCAGCATTTT
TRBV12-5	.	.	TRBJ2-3	CASGLTSFDTQYF	TGTGCTAGTGGTTTGACTAGCTTCGATACGCAGTATTTT
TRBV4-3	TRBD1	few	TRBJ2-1	CASSQRDRDNEQFF	TGCGCCAGCAGCCAAAGGGACAGGGACAATGAGCAGTTCTTC
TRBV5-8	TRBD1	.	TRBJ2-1	CASSLGKGASSYNEQFF	TGTGCCAGCAGCTTGGGTAAGGGGGCCAGCTCCTACAATGAGCAGTTCTTC
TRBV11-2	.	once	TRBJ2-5	CASSLRERLTQYF	TGTGCCAGCAGCTTACGGGAGCGGTTGACCCAGTACTTC
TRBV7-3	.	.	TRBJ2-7	CASPITWATRNYYEQYF	TGTGCCAGCCCAATAACCTGGGCGACGAGAAATTATTACGAGCAGTACTTC
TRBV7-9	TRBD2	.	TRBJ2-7	CASSSTRGGSSYEQYF	TGTGCCAGCAGCTCCACCCGGGGGGGCAGTTCCTACGAGCAGTACTTC
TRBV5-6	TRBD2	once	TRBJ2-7	CASSLRPSGATYEQYF	TGTGCCAGCAGCCTACGGCCCAGCGGGGCAACCTACGAGCAGTACTTC
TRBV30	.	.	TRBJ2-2	CAWGETGELFF	TGTGCCTGGGGGGAGACCGGGGAGCTGTTTTTT
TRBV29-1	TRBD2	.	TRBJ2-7	CSVETPLWLAGKLSYEQYF	TGCAGCGTTGAAACCCCCCTCTGGCTAGCGGGAAAGTTGTCCTACGAGCAGTACTTC
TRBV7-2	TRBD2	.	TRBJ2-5	CASSPGWGGQETQYF	TGTGCCAGCAGCCCCGGGTGGGGGGGCCAAGAGACCCAGTACTTC
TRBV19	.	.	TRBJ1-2	CASKGSTGAVWSGTLVGYTF	TGTGCCAGTAAAGGTTCCACCGGGGCCGTGTGGTCCGGGACTCTAGTTGGCTACACCTTC
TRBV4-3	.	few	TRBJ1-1	CASSQGLGAGTEAFF	TGCGCCAGCAGCCAAGGATTGGGGGCTGGGACTGAAGCTTTCTTT
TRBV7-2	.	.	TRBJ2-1	CASSLNRDNEQFF	TGTGCCAGCAGCTTAAACAGGGACAATGAGCAGTTCTTC
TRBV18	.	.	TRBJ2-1	CASSPLAEQFF	TGTGCCAGCTCACCGCTAGCGGAGCAGTTCTTC
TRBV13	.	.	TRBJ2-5	CASSLRWAQETQYF	TGTGCCAGCAGCTTAAGGTGGGCACAAGAGACCCAGTACTTC
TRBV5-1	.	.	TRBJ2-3	CASSLTAPGGDTQYF	TGCGCCAGCAGCTTGACGGCACCGGGTGGAGATACGCAGTATTTT
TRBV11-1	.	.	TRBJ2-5	CASSPGQYQETQYF	TGTGCCAGCAGCCCCGGACAGTACCAAGAGACCCAGTACTTC
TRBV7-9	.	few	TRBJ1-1	CASSWTVNTEAFF	TGTGCCAGCAGCTGGACAGTAAACACTGAAGCTTTCTTT
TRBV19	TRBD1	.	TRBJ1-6	CASTTGENYSPLHF	TGTGCCAGTACAACAGGGGAGAATTATTCACCCCTCCACTTT
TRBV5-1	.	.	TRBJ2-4	CASSPGGWSLAKNIQYF	TGCGCCAGCAGCCCCGGGGGATGGAGCTTAGCCAAAAACATTCAGTACTTC
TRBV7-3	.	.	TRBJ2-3	CASSFRGDSSTDTQYF	TGTGCCAGCAGCTTTCGTGGGGACTCAAGCACAGATACGCAGTATTTT
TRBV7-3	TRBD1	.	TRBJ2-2	CASTRTGYTGELFF	TGTGCCAGCACCCGGACAGGATACACCGGGGAGCTGTTTTTT
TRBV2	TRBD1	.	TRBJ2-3	CASKFRGQVDTQYF	TGTGCCAGCAAGTTCAGGGGGCAAGTAGATACGCAGTATTTT